This entry lists 10 T cell receptor beta chains sequenced from one sample in a study of T cell responses to AZD1222 COVID-19 vaccine. Assay: immunoSEQ multiplex PCR; the TCRdb copy retains only in-frame clones and omits some. This sample has roughly 80,000 clones; over 75% occur once, and the top ten carry approximately 4.5%. Sequencing used peripheral blood, obtained on day 0 of MenACWY control vaccination. The origin of the receptors is an adult in good health.

The V call is TRBV28, the J call TRBJ2-5; a weak D match, TRBD1 (5 bases). V lost 6 bases and J 5 bases, leaving 16 bases between the germline ends. Germline-derived CDR1 and CDR2 are MDHEN and SYDVKM. CDR3 length: 14 residues. The CDR3 bases are TGTGCCAGCAGCAACCATGATGGGGCCGAGACCCAGTACTTC. Translation: CASSNHDGAETQYF.

This sequence joins TRBV7-2 and TRBJ1-2; D not resolved. Germline loops: CDR1 SGHTA, CDR2 FQGNSA. V was pared by 1 base and J by 4 bases, with 16 bases between. There are 16 residues in the CDR3. This CDR3 is CASSLELGRLVYGYTF. As DNA, the CDR3 is TGTGCCAGCAGCTTAGAGTTGGGCAGGCTAGTCTATGGCTACACCTTC.

This chain joins TRBV18 and TRBJ2-1; D unresolved. Trimming stripped 4 bases from V and 0 bases from J, with 7 bases between. CDR1 KGHSH and CDR2 LQKENI come from the germline V gene. The length of the CDR3 is 14 residues. The CDR3 nucleotides read TGTGCCAGCTCACGTCCTAGCTCCTACAATGAGCAGTTCTTC. It specifies CASSRPSSYNEQFF.

The chain links TRBV6-5 to TRBJ2-3; D may be TRBD2 (5 bases). Germline assignment: CDR1 MNHEY and CDR2 SVGAGI. Trimming stripped 2 bases from V and 1 base from J, with 10 bases between. The CDR3 is 15 residues long. The CDR3 spells CASSYVLAGTDTQYF. Written as DNA, the CDR3 is TGTGCCAGCAGTTACGTCCTAGCCGGCACAGATACGCAGTATTTT.

The chain carries TRBV10-1 and TRBJ2-2, with D possibly TRBD2 on 5 matching bases. This CDR3 is built from 14 residues. Trimming left V 3 bases short and J 12 bases short, with 17 bases between. Germline CDR1 reads WNHNN; CDR2 reads SYGVQD (reference sequence). CDR3 bases: TGCGCCAGCAGTGAAGGAGGTGAAGGTCAGAAGCTGTTTTTT. This codes for CASSEGGEGQKLFF.

The rearrangement joins TRBV28 to TRBJ1-2, with D unclear. Trimming cost V 7 bases and J 1 base, with 10 bases left between them. CDR1 is MDHEN, CDR2 SYDVKM, per germline. The CDR3 loop spans 13 amino acids. DNA for the CDR3: TGTGCCAGCACTCCGGGGATTAACTATGGCTACACCTTC. It yields the protein CASTPGINYGYTF.

The CDR3: CASSSHRPSGSKNIQYF. In DNA form, the CDR3 reads TGTGCCAGCAGCTCGCACAGGCCTAGCGGGAGCAAAAACATTCAGTACTTC. The V gene is TRBV7-9, the J gene TRBJ2-4; 10 bases match TRBD2. The germline CDR1 and CDR2 sequences are SEHNR and FQNEAQ (reference sequence). This CDR3 region has 17 residues. Trimming cost V 4 bases and J 3 bases; bases outside gene matches: 9.

J is TRBJ2-2 and V is TRBV27, with 7 bases aligning to TRBD1. CDR1 and CDR2 from the germline V gene are MNHEY and SMNVEV (reference sequence). The CDR3 is 14 amino acids. Trimming took 9 bases from V and 4 from J; bases not matched to a gene: 8. The DNA for the CDR3 is TGTGCCAGTCGAACAGGGGCCAGCACCGGGGAGCTGTTTTTT. Translated: CASRTGASTGELFF.

This rearrangement joins TRBV7-9 to TRBJ2-7, with 9 nucleotides matching TRBD1. Germline CDR1 is SEHNR and CDR2 is FQNEAQ (reference sequence). The CDR3 totals 16 residues. With V trimmed by 1 base and J by 4 bases, 8 bases remained unmatched. The CDR3 reads CASSLDRTGGSYEQYF. CDR3 nucleotides: TGTGCCAGCAGCTTAGATCGAACAGGGGGCTCTTACGAGCAGTACTTC. Full variable domain (missing parts from reference TRBV7-9 and TRBJ2-7): DTGVSQNPRHKITKRGQNVTFRCDPISEHNRLYWYRQTLGQGPEFLTYFQNEAQLEKSRLLSDRFSAERPKGSFSTLEIQRTEQGDSAMYLCASSLDRTGGSYEQYFGPGTRLTVT.

The CDR3 reads CASSRTGVREKLFF. The CDR3 region has the DNA TGTGCCAGCAGCCGGACAGGGGTGCGGGAAAAACTGTTTTTT. The V gene is TRBV2, the J gene TRBJ1-4; 9 bases are shared with TRBD1. This CDR3 spans 14 amino acids. Germline lookup yields CDR1 SNHLY and CDR2 FYNNEI. Unmatched junction bases numbered 7, after V lost 6 bases and J lost 8 bases.